This TCR beta chain came from a study of blood T cell repertoires in COVID-19. A Seattle source enrolled patients during active infection and followed them longitudinally. Profiled with immunoSEQ multiplex PCR; TCRdb holds only in-frame clones, not every one. Seen here are approximately 200,000 clones, over 75% observed once, and the top ten hold 15% to 20%. This clone was seen only once. This CDR3 spans 14 amino acids. CDR1 is KGHDR and CDR2 is SFDVKD in the germline V gene. With 6 bases removed from V and 7 bases from J, the gap between germline ends came to 17 bases. Sequenced: peripheral blood. The chain recombines TRBV24-1 with TRBJ2-5, with D maybe TRBD2 (5 bases). The receptor comes from a person aged 65 to 79 with COVID-19, enrolled during active disease. Written as DNA, the CDR3 is TGTGCCACCAGTCTCTCCCCTTCCGAGGGGACCCAGTACTTC. Its protein product is CATSLSPSEGTQYF.